These T cell receptor beta chains were read from a single sample in a study of T cells after yellow fever vaccination. TCRdb processed the 5' RACE reads anew with MiXCR; each CDR3 protein has one entry. The table shows hundreds of thousands of distinct CDR3 sequences, with about 8.7% occurring only once. This material consisted of PBMCs, taken on the day of the first yellow fever vaccination. The receptors come from a man between 18 and 29 years old who received the YFV17D yellow fever vaccine. The CDR3 runs from the conserved cysteine through the conserved F or W. Each record gives: J gene, V gene, D gene, clone size, CDR3 DNA, CDR3 protein. The D gene is left open where the match is weak. Clone sizes are given selectively: once, few, many, or a class where the clone is expanded.

TRBJ2-1,TRBV5-6,-,few,TGTGCCAGCAGCTCGGGTGGTCAGGTCAGTGAGCAGTTCTTC,CASSSGGQVSEQFF
TRBJ1-4,TRBV30,-,few,TGTGCCTGGACAGGTTGGGAGAATGAAAAACTGTTTTTT,CAWTGWENEKLFF
TRBJ2-3,TRBV5-1,-,-,TGCGCCAGCAGCTTGGGCGGGGTGGCTGGAGATACGCAGTATTTT,CASSLGGVAGDTQYF
TRBJ1-1,TRBV12-3/TRBV12-4,-,once,TGTACCAGCAGACCAGGGGAGTGGGGCACTGAAGCTTTCTTT,CTSRPGEWGTEAFF
TRBJ2-2,TRBV15,-,-,TGTGCCACCTCGCCTCAGGACACCGGGGAGCTGTTTTTT,CATSPQDTGELFF
TRBJ1-6,TRBV7-9,-,few,TGTGCCAGCACACTCTCCGGGGCCCCCGGGCCCCTCCACTTT,CASTLSGAPGPLHF
TRBJ2-3,TRBV6-2/TRBV6-3,TRBD2,few,TGTGCCAGCAGTGGATCGGGACTACGGAGGGATACGCAGTATTTT,CASSGSGLRRDTQYF
TRBJ2-3,TRBV29-1,-,few,TGCAGCGGTCGCTCGCCCCGCACAGATACGCAGTATTTT,CSGRSPRTDTQYF
TRBJ2-3,TRBV24-1,-,few,TGTGCCACCAGTGATCCGGATTGGGGTCCCTCAGATACGCAGTATTTT,CATSDPDWGPSDTQYF
TRBJ1-1,TRBV7-3,-,few,TGTGCCAGCAGGAAGGCGAGTCGTACTGAAGCTTTCTTT,CASRKASRTEAFF
TRBJ1-5,TRBV6-5,-,few,TGTGCCAGCAGTTCCGGGACGGCTCTCTATAGCAATCAGCCCCAGCATTTT,CASSSGTALYSNQPQHF
TRBJ2-2,TRBV29-1,-,few,TGCAGCGTTGATAGGGGGGCCGGGGAGCTGTTTTTT,CSVDRGAGELFF
TRBJ1-5,TRBV6-1,-,-,TGTGCCAGCAGCCGTCTCCCCAAACGGCCCCAGCATTTT,CASSRLPKRPQHF
TRBJ1-6,TRBV6-5,-,few,TGTGCCAGCAGTTACTCACCCGGGAATGGTTCACCCCTCCACTTT,CASSYSPGNGSPLHF
TRBJ1-2,TRBV5-5,-,-,TGTGCCAGCAGCAATCCGGGACTGGAAGGCTACACCTTC,CASSNPGLEGYTF
TRBJ1-2,TRBV21-1,-,few,TGTGCCATCCCTGCCGGGGGCTATGGCTACACCTTC,CAIPAGGYGYTF
TRBJ1-2,TRBV12-3/TRBV12-4,-,many,TGTGCCAGCAGCTCCCTGGTTCAGTATGGCTACACCTTC,CASSSLVQYGYTF
TRBJ1-5,TRBV7-9,-,many,TGTGCCAGCAGCTTAGATAGGGGGGTGTATAGCAATCAGCCCCAGCATTTT,CASSLDRGVYSNQPQHF
TRBJ1-6,TRBV3-1,-,many,TGTGCCAGCAGCCCAGGGGTCTCACCCCTCCACTTT,CASSPGVSPLHF
TRBJ1-6,TRBV7-2,-,few,TGTGCCAGCAGCTTATTTGAGACGGCCTATAATTCACCCCTCCACTTT,CASSLFETAYNSPLHF
TRBJ1-2,TRBV20-1,TRBD1,-,TGCAGTGCTAGGGCCGACAGGGACCTCTCCTTC,CSARADRDLSF
TRBJ2-3,TRBV4-1,TRBD2,few,TGCGCCAGCAGCCACGCTAGCGGGGGGGCAGATACGCAGTATTTT,CASSHASGGADTQYF
TRBJ1-5,TRBV12-3/TRBV12-4,-,many,TGTGCCAGCAGTTTAAAAGGACCCCAGCATTTT,CASSLKGPQHF
TRBJ2-5,TRBV7-8,-,few,TGTGCCAGCAGCTTAGGGGTGGGGGCAGAGACCCAGTACTTC,CASSLGVGAETQYF
TRBJ1-2,TRBV6-2/TRBV6-3,-,few,TGTGCCAGCAGCCCAACGGCACGGGACTATGGCTACACCTTC,CASSPTARDYGYTF
TRBJ2-1,TRBV5-1,TRBD2,-,TGCGCCAGCAGCGGGGAGGGCGGTGAGCAGTTCTTC,CASSGEGGEQFF
TRBJ1-1,TRBV12-3/TRBV12-4,TRBD1,-,TGTGCCAGCAGCCCTACAGGGGCGGCTTCCCTGGACACTGAAGCTTTCTTT,CASSPTGAASLDTEAFF
TRBJ1-1,TRBV14,-,few,TGTGCCAGCAGCCAAGGATTCAGGGGAAAGAGGACTGAAGCTTTCTTT,CASSQGFRGKRTEAFF
TRBJ2-2,TRBV7-2,TRBD2,few,TGTGCCAGCAGCGCCCGACTAGCGGGGGGAGGTGGGGAGCTGTTTTTT,CASSARLAGGGGELFF
TRBJ1-1,TRBV5-4,-,few,TGTGCCAGCAGCTTGATGTCCAGAAACACTGAAGCTTTCTTT,CASSLMSRNTEAFF
TRBJ2-5,TRBV6-4,-,few,TGTGCCAGCAGTGAAGGTGGCCAAGAGACCCAGTACTTC,CASSEGGQETQYF
TRBJ2-7,TRBV5-1,-,few,TGCGCCAGCAGCCCCTTGGCAGGCACCTCCTACGAGCAGTACTTC,CASSPLAGTSYEQYF
TRBJ2-2,TRBV27,TRBD2,many,TGTGCCAGCAGACGGGGGGCGAACACCGGGGAGCTGTTTTTT,CASRRGANTGELFF
TRBJ2-1,TRBV6-1,TRBD2,-,TGTGCCACCCTGTTCCTTAGCGGGGGAAGGGATGAGCAGTTCTTC,CATLFLSGGRDEQFF
TRBJ2-1,TRBV5-4,-,few,TGTGCCAGCAGCTTGAGCGGGCCCAAGGATGAGCAGTTCTTC,CASSLSGPKDEQFF
TRBJ2-2,TRBV5-8,TRBD1,few,TGTGCCAGCAGCCTACAGGGGTTCCCCGGGGAGCTGTTTTTT,CASSLQGFPGELFF
TRBJ2-1,TRBV29-1,-,-,TGCAGCGTTGTAGGCAACTACAATGAGCAGTTCTTC,CSVVGNYNEQFF
TRBJ1-1,TRBV4-1,TRBD1,-,TGCGCCAGCAGCCGGACAGGGCGACATGCTTTCTTT,CASSRTGRHAFF
TRBJ2-1,TRBV20-1,-,few,TGCAGTGCTCGTCCCTTACCGGGGACTGAGCAGTTCTTC,CSARPLPGTEQFF
TRBJ1-2,TRBV5-1,TRBD1,few,TGCGCCAGCAGCTTGAGAGGACAGGGATATGGCTACACCTTC,CASSLRGQGYGYTF
TRBJ2-7,TRBV12-3/TRBV12-4,TRBD1,many,TGTGCCAGTCAAGGGACAGCATCCTACGAGCAGTACTTC,CASQGTASYEQYF
TRBJ1-6,TRBV28,TRBD1,few,TGTGCCAGCAGTTTCGGCCTTGGACAGGGGCATTCACCCCTCCACTTT,CASSFGLGQGHSPLHF